Following are 21 T cell receptor beta chains from one sample sequenced in a study of T cells in localized non-small cell lung cancer. TCRdb's table, derived via immunoSEQ multiplex PCR, lists solely in-frame clones and lacks some. The sample includes about 28,000 clones, approximately 88% seen only once; the top ten take 6.5% to 8%. The material was peripheral blood, obtained before any cancer treatment. These receptors originate from a male donor at least 60 years old with stage I lung adenocarcinoma.

The chain uses TRBV4-2 and TRBJ2-3; D may be TRBD1 (5 bases). Germline V gives CDR1 LGHNA, CDR2 YNFKEQ. CDR3 size: 13 residues. Trimming cost V 4 bases and J 9 bases, with 14 bases left between them. The CDR3 sequence: CASSRIGAETQYF. CDR3 DNA: TGTGCCAGCAGCCGGATAGGGGCGGAGACGCAGTATTTT.

The V gene is TRBV5-1, the J gene TRBJ2-2, with D unclear. Germline V lookup: CDR1 SGHRS, CDR2 YFSETQ. CDR3 length: 11 amino acids. The V gene lost 7 bases and the J gene lost 4 bases, with 5 bases spanning the gap. The DNA for the CDR3 is TGCGCCAGCGGAACCACCGGGGAGCTGTTTTTT. Translating it yields CASGTTGELFF. The entire variable domain, with the rest obtained from reference TRBV5-1 and TRBJ2-2, is as follows: KAGVTQTPRYLIKTRGQQVTLSCSPISGHRSVSWYQQTPGQGLQFLFEYFSETQRNKGNFPGRFSGRQFSNSRSEMNVSTLELGDSALYLCASGTTGELFFGEGSRLTVL.

V is TRBV27 and J is TRBJ1-2; D not certain. Trimming removed 0 bases at V and 2 bases at J, with 7 bases between. This CDR3 contains 14 residues. In germline, CDR1 is MNHEY, CDR2 SMNVEV (reference sequence). CDR3 in DNA: TGTGCCAGCAGTTTATCAGGCGGGAACTATGGCTACACCTTC. Translating it yields CASSLSGGNYGYTF.

The V call is TRBV7-2, the J call TRBJ1-6, with D hard to call. Trimming removed 2 bases from V and 10 bases from J, with 12 bases in between. From germline, CDR1 is SGHTA and CDR2 FQGNSA. This CDR3 has 14 residues. The CDR3 sequence: CASSLHRSDSPLHF. For the CDR3, the DNA is TGTGCCAGCAGCTTACACCGGAGTGACTCACCCCTCCACTTT.

This chain connects TRBV15 to TRBJ1-2; D uncertain. This CDR3 comprises 14 residues. Germline V gene sequence: CDR1 LNHNV, CDR2 YYDKDF (reference sequence). V dropped 0 bases and J dropped 5 bases, with 10 bases sitting between them. The CDR3 sequence is CATSREWQVYGYTF. The DNA for the CDR3 is TGTGCCACCAGCAGAGAGTGGCAGGTTTATGGCTACACCTTC.

This clone was recorded only once. The rearrangement uses TRBV2 and TRBJ2-5; D uncertain. Germline V gene lookup returns CDR1 SNHLY and CDR2 FYNNEI. The CDR3 contains 12 residues. V lost 5 bases and J 5 bases, leaving 9 bases between the germline ends. The CDR3 here is CASSLIRETQYF. The CDR3 DNA sequence: TGTGCCAGCAGTCTTATTCGGGAGACCCAGTACTTC.

The J gene is TRBJ2-4, the V gene TRBV4-2, with unresolved D. This CDR3 comprises 16 residues. Per germline, CDR1 LGHNA and CDR2 YNFKEQ. Trimming stripped 0 bases from V and 0 bases from J, with 9 bases between. CDR3 in DNA: TGTGCCAGCAGCCAAGATAACACGGGAGCCAAAAACATTCAGTACTTC. Its translation is CASSQDNTGAKNIQYF.

A few counts support this clone. Other DNA sequences in this sample translate to the same CDR3. The genes are TRBV7-6 and TRBJ1-1; 11 bases line up with TRBD1. Germline CDR1 is SGHVS and CDR2 is FNYEAQ. The CDR3 is 15 residues long. The V segment lost 5 bases and the J segment 5 bases; nucleotides outside the gene matches: 7. The CDR3 loop is CASSAPDRGPTEAFF. The DNA of the CDR3 is TGTGCCAGCAGCGCACCGGACAGGGGGCCTACTGAAGCTTTCTTT.

In this sample, this clone turned up once. The chain employs TRBV19 and TRBJ2-3, with 15 bases identical to TRBD2. Germline V gene lookup returns CDR1 LNHDA and CDR2 SQIVND (reference sequence). The CDR3 totals 16 residues. V lost 5 bases, J lost 5 bases, and 5 bases stayed unmatched. CDR3 in amino acids: CASSFGLAGGRDTQYF. The CDR3 nucleotides are TGTGCCAGTAGTTTTGGACTAGCGGGGGGGAGAGATACGCAGTATTTT.

The chain carries TRBV11-2 and TRBJ1-1, with D possibly matching TRBD1 (5 bases). This CDR3 is built from 12 residues. Germline values: CDR1 SGHAT, CDR2 FQNNGV. V was clipped by 5 bases and J by 7 bases, with 11 bases between them. Here the CDR3 reads CASSLATGEAFF. CDR3 nucleotide sequence: TGTGCCAGCAGCCTAGCAACAGGTGAAGCTTTCTTT.

The genes are TRBV4-2 and TRBJ2-2; 7 bases line up with TRBD2. Germline V gene data show CDR1 as LGHNA and CDR2 as YNFKEQ. The V segment lost 3 bases and the J segment 2 bases; nucleotides outside the gene matches: 6. The CDR3 spans 16 residues. The CDR3 loop reads CASSHGASGNTGELFF. Here the CDR3 DNA reads TGTGCCAGCAGCCACGGGGCTAGCGGTAACACCGGGGAGCTGTTTTTT.

The V call is TRBV4-2, the J call TRBJ1-5; D gene uncertain. The germline CDR1 and CDR2 sequences are LGHNA and YNFKEQ. The length of the CDR3 is 18 residues. V was trimmed by 0 bases and J by 2 bases, leaving 17 bases between them. The DNA for the CDR3 is TGTGCCAGCAGCCAAGAAGCGTCGCCGGGAGGAGGCAATCAGCCCCAGCATTTT. It specifies CASSQEASPGGGNQPQHF.

The chain is built from TRBV19 and TRBJ1-6, with 9 bases lining up with TRBD1. The CDR3 contains 15 residues. Germline V gene sequence: CDR1 LNHDA, CDR2 SQIVND (reference sequence). The V segment lost 7 bases and the J segment 8 bases; nucleotides outside the gene matches: 9. The DNA of the CDR3 is TGTGCCAGTACCACAACCGGGACAGGGCATTCACCCCTCCACTTT. It yields the protein CASTTTGTGHSPLHF.

The V and J genes are TRBV30 and TRBJ1-2; 8 bases match TRBD1. J lost 6 bases, V lost 3 bases, and 9 bases had no gene match. The CDR3 runs to 14 residues. CDR1 and CDR2 from the germline V gene are GTSNPN and SVGIG (reference sequence). The CDR3 DNA follows: TGTGCCTGGAGCCCTCCCGGGACAGGTGATGGCTACACCTTC. Protein: CAWSPPGTGDGYTF.

The chain uses TRBV4-3 and TRBJ2-3; D possibly corresponds to TRBD1 (5 bases). CDR1 is LGHNA and CDR2 is YSLEER in the germline V gene. V lost 3 bases and J 2 bases, leaving 15 bases between the germline ends. CDR3 length equals 16 residues. The CDR3, as DNA: TGCGCCAGCAGCCATGATCAGGGATTAGCCACAGATACGCAGTATTTT. This translates into CASSHDQGLATDTQYF.

This clone has a single count. The CDR3 nucleotides read TGTGCCAGCAGTTCGGGGGCCCAAGAGACCCAGTACTTC. This gives the protein CASSSGAQETQYF. V usage is TRBV28 and J usage is TRBJ2-5; D could derive from TRBD1 or TRBD2 (6 bases each). The CDR3 contains 13 residues. Germline CDR1 and CDR2: MDHEN and SYDVKM. V dropped 4 bases and J dropped 1 base, with 7 bases sitting between them. The whole variable domain, remainder taken from reference TRBV28 and TRBJ2-5, is DVKVTQSSRYLVKRTGEKVFLECVQDMDHENMFWYRQDPGLGLRLIYFSYDVKMKEKGDIPEGYSVSREKKERFSLILESASTNQTSMYLCASSSGAQETQYFGPGTRLLVL.

The CDR3 DNA reads TGTGCCAGCTCACCATCGGGGGATGGGGCCTATAATGAAAAACTGTTTTTT. Encoded protein: CASSPSGDGAYNEKLFF. The chain links TRBV18 to TRBJ1-4, with D maybe TRBD1 (5 bases). V shed 2 bases and J shed 4 bases, with 17 bases lying between them. CDR3 length: 17 amino acids. Looked up from germline, CDR1 is KGHSH and CDR2 is LQKENI.

This chain connects TRBV7-7 to TRBJ2-1, with TRBD2 matching 7 bases. The CDR3 sequence is 16 residues long. Germline V gene sequence: CDR1 SSHAT, CDR2 FNYEAQ (reference sequence). Trimming at V came to 2 bases and at J to 6 bases, leaving 10 bases not matched to a gene. The CDR3, as DNA: TGTGCCAGCAGCTTACTTGGGCCTAGCGGAACCAATGAGCAGTTCTTC. It codes for CASSLLGPSGTNEQFF. The complete variable domain, with remaining parts taken from reference TRBV7-7 and TRBJ2-1, reads GAGVSQSPRYKVTKRGQDVTLRCDPISSHATLYWYQQALGQGPEFLTYFNYEAQPDKSGLPSDRFSAERPEGSISTLTIQRTEQRDSAMYRCASSLLGPSGTNEQFFGPGTRLTVL.

This clone was counted once. J is TRBJ2-3 and V is TRBV29-1, with a weak D call TRBD2 (6 bases). V shed 6 bases and J shed 2 bases, with 15 bases lying between them. Germline V gives CDR1 SQVTM, CDR2 ANQGSEA. This CDR3 comprises 14 residues. The CDR3, as DNA: TGCAGCGTCCGCGTCGGGGGAAACACAGATACGCAGTATTTT. This encodes CSVRVGGNTDTQYF.

This clone was counted only a few times. The chain links TRBV30 to TRBJ2-7; weak D call: TRBD2 (6 bases). Deletions cut 4 bases from V and 7 bases from J, with 14 bases between. The germline gives CDR1 GTSNPN, CDR2 SVGIG (reference sequence). This CDR3 is 12 amino acids long. CDR3 sequence: CAWNMARGEQYF. As DNA, the CDR3 is TGTGCCTGGAACATGGCTCGGGGGGAGCAGTACTTC.

The count of this clone is one. This chain links TRBV28 with TRBJ1-6; the D gene is possibly TRBD1 (6 bases). Trimming pared 7 bases from V and 0 bases from J, leaving 10 bases between. The germline gives CDR1 MDHEN, CDR2 SYDVKM. The CDR3 is 15 amino acids. The CDR3 protein is CASIQGNSYNSPLHF. CDR3 DNA sequence: TGTGCCAGCATACAGGGTAACTCCTATAATTCACCCCTCCACTTT.